One sample yielded the 4 T cell receptor beta chains listed below, sequenced in a study of T cell responses to AZD1222 COVID-19 vaccine. Profiled with immunoSEQ multiplex PCR; TCRdb holds only in-frame clones, not every one. The sample includes more than 110,000 clones, roughly 92% of them seen just once. The sample was peripheral blood, taken on day 0 of AZD1222 vaccination. The receptors here all came from an adult in good health.

The chain joins TRBV6-5 to TRBJ1-1, with D unresolved. The CDR3 spans 11 residues. Trimming took 7 bases from V and 3 from J, leaving 6 bases between them. CDR1 is MNHEY, CDR2 SVGAGI, per germline. In nucleotides, the CDR3 is TGTGCCAGCATCCTCTACACTGAAGCTTTCTTT. Amino acids: CASILYTEAFF.

This chain uses TRBV6-1 with TRBJ2-1; D gene ambiguous. V was pared by 6 bases and J by 2 bases, with 11 bases between. Germline V CDR1 and CDR2: MNHNS, SASEGT. The length of the CDR3 is 14 residues. The CDR3 nucleotides are TGTGCCAGCAGGGGTGATTCTACCTACAATGAGCAGTTCTTC. Amino acids: CASRGDSTYNEQFF.

The chain recombines TRBV19 with TRBJ1-2; perhaps TRBD1 as D (6 bases). Trimming stripped 6 bases from V and 6 bases from J, with 14 bases between. CDR1 LNHDA and CDR2 SQIVND come from the germline V gene (reference sequence). This CDR3 is 13 amino acids long. The CDR3 sequence is CASRFQGRDGYTF. CDR3 coding DNA: TGTGCCAGTAGATTCCAGGGGAGGGATGGCTACACCTTC.

V gene TRBV6-5 combines with J gene TRBJ2-1; possibly TRBD1 for D (6 bases). Trimming left V 0 bases short and J 13 bases short, with 13 bases between. Germline CDR1 is MNHEY and CDR2 is SVGAGI. The CDR3 has 13 residues. The CDR3 spells CASSYSGGIPQFF. The CDR3 coding sequence is TGTGCCAGCAGTTACTCTGGGGGCATCCCCCAGTTCTTC.